This T cell receptor (beta chain) was recovered during a study of shared clonotypes between healthy human individuals. Germline loops: CDR1 SSHAT, CDR2 FNYEAQ (reference sequence). This CDR3 has 15 amino acids. On this clone itself: The junction departs from the called germline gene at one end, perhaps through a read error.

Each cell subset's genomic DNA was divided evenly among several immunoSEQ plates. Sequencing was performed with immunoSEQ multiplex PCR; in TCRdb, only in-frame clones are kept and a portion is missing. Of more than 2 million clones listed, approximately 94% were seen once; the top ten hold roughly 1.1%. CD8 cells classed as naive were CD45RO-negative and positively selected for CCR7, excluding terminally differentiated effector memory CD45RA+ cells. Sample: naive CD8+ T cells sorted from blood. This clonotype was sampled from a man younger than 35 in good health. The chain is built from TRBV7-7 and TRBJ2-7; TRBD2 matches 11 bases. The CDR3 spells CASSPGLAGAYEQYF. Here the CDR3 DNA reads TGTGCTAGCAGCCCCGGACTAGCGGGTGCCTACGAGCAGTACTTC. Based on the CDR3 plus reference TRBV7-7 and TRBJ2-7, the full variable domain is GAGVSQSPRYKVTKRGQDVTLRCDPISSHATLYWYQQALGQGPEFLTYFNYEAQPDKSGLPSDRFSAERPEGSISTLTIQRTEQRDSAMYRCASSPGLAGAYEQYFGPGTRLTVT.